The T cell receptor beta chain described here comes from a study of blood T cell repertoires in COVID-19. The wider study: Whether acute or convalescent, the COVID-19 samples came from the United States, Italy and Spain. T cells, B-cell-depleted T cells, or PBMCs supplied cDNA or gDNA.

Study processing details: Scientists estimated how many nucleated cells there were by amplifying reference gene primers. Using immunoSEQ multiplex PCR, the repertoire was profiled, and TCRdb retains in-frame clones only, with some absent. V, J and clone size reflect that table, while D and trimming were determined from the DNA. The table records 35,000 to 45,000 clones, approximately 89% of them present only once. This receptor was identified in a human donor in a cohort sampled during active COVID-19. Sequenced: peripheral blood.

The CDR3 DNA follows: TGTGCCAGCAGCTTAGGTGACAGTTTTAACTATGGCTACACCTTC. Translated: CASSLGDSFNYGYTF. The chain links TRBV7-2 to TRBJ1-2; D may be TRBD1 (5 bases). The V and J ends lost 1 base and 1 base respectively, with 10 bases between them. Germline V CDR1 and CDR2: SGHTA, FQGNSA. The CDR3 spans 15 residues.